The clone carrying this T cell receptor beta chain was observed at least ten times. The data derive from a study of T cells in Graves' hyperthyroidism and ophthalmopathy. Per germline, CDR1 MNHEY and CDR2 SVGEGT. The CDR3 loop spans 15 amino acids. Losses at the gene ends were 5 bases for V and 3 bases for J; bases not matched to a gene: 5. The CDR3 regions of TCR beta were amplified from RNA transcripts. Primed by the HTBI set, a first-round RT-PCR was run on the TCR CDR3. TCRdb fed the multiplex PCR reads into MiXCR, producing one record per CDR3 protein. The data contain about 480,000 distinct CDR3 sequences, roughly 24% of them seen just once; the ten biggest clones take up around 11%.

The sequence was collected from a woman in her 30s with Graves' ophthalmopathy. This chain connects TRBV6-2 or TRBV6-3 to TRBJ1-5; 9 nucleotides line up with TRBD1. Sequencing input: blood. The CDR3 loop reads CASSRTGDINQPQHF. As DNA, the CDR3 is TGTGCCAGCAGTCGGACAGGGGATATCAATCAGCCCCAGCATTTT.